The 15 T cell receptor beta chains listed next were all sequenced from one sample in a study of blood T cell repertoires in COVID-19. The repertoire was sequenced with immunoSEQ multiplex PCR; TCRdb's copy has only in-frame clones and lacks some. The data show about 300,000 clones, roughly 86% seen once. Sequenced: PBMCs or T cells enriched from blood (not recorded which). These receptor sequences come from a woman aged 18-29 years who had recovered from COVID-19.

The rearrangement joins TRBV3-1 (or the pseudogene TRBV3-2) to TRBJ2-1; D might be TRBD1 (6 bases). The CDR3 has 14 residues. Germline CDR1 is LGHDT and CDR2 is YNNKEL (reference sequence). The V end was cut by 1 base, the J end by 9 bases, with 13 bases between. CDR3 loop: CASSQGPRGIEQFF. Here the CDR3 DNA reads TGTGCCAGCAGCCAAGGCCCCAGGGGCATTGAGCAGTTCTTC.

The chain combines TRBV5-1 with TRBJ2-5, with D maybe TRBD1 (7 bases). Germline lookup yields CDR1 SGHRS and CDR2 YFSETQ. The ends were cut back, 9 bases at V and 2 bases at J, with 17 bases in the middle. CDR3 size: 14 residues. CDR3 protein: CATRRQGGQETQYF. CDR3 nucleotide sequence: TGCGCCACTCGCCGTCAGGGGGGTCAAGAGACCCAGTACTTC.

This clone was counted only a few times. The chain joins TRBV3-1 (or the pseudogene TRBV3-2) to TRBJ2-7; 9 bases agree with TRBD2. CDR1 and CDR2 from the germline V gene are LGHDT and YNNKEL (reference sequence). This CDR3 comprises 15 residues. J gave up 4 bases and V 2 bases, and 6 bases lay outside the gene matches. The CDR3 region has the DNA TGTGCCAGCAGCCAATCTGGGGCGGGAGGGTACGAGCAGTACTTC. It specifies CASSQSGAGGYEQYF.

V is TRBV7-6 and J is TRBJ1-2, with unresolved D. The CDR3 sequence is 16 residues long. From germline, CDR1 is SGHVS and CDR2 FNYEAQ. Trimming cost V 2 bases and J 0 bases, with 13 bases left between them. CDR3 nucleotide sequence: TGTGCCAGCAGCTTAAACCCTCAGCGGGCTAACTATGGCTACACCTTC. Translating gives CASSLNPQRANYGYTF.

V gene TRBV19 combines with J gene TRBJ1-1, with a tentative D call TRBD1 (6 bases). This CDR3 is 12 amino acids long. Germline CDR1 LNHDA, CDR2 SQIVND (reference sequence). V was shortened by 4 bases and J by 14 bases, with 17 bases between the two germline ends. The CDR3 here is CASSTQTGWGFF. As DNA, the CDR3 is TGTGCCAGTAGTACCCAGACAGGTTGGGGCTTCTTT.

This sequence joins TRBV2 and TRBJ2-3; TRBD2 might be the D (5 bases). This CDR3 comprises 15 residues. Germline V CDR1 and CDR2: SNHLY, FYNNEI. Trimming left V 4 bases short and J 0 bases short, with 11 bases between. CDR3 sequence: CASSVVGASTDTQYF. DNA for the CDR3: TGTGCCAGCAGTGTAGTGGGAGCTAGCACAGATACGCAGTATTTT.

V usage is TRBV30 and J usage is TRBJ1-2; unclear D gene. The CDR3 length is 14 residues. Between the trimmed V and J ends, which lost 0 bases and 10 bases, there was a span of 18 bases. The germline V gene encodes CDR1 GTSNPN and CDR2 SVGIG (reference sequence). CDR3 amino acids: CAWSVGDTKKDYTF. For the CDR3, the DNA is TGTGCCTGGAGTGTAGGTGACACAAAGAAAGACTACACCTTC.

This chain joins TRBV7-2 and TRBJ2-1; 7 positions agree with TRBD2. V lost 1 base to trimming and J lost 10 bases; unmatched junction nucleotides: 10. The length of the CDR3 is 15 residues. The germline V gene encodes CDR1 SGHTA and CDR2 FQGNSA. The chain's CDR3 is CASSLEVGGVDEQFF. CDR3 coding DNA: TGTGCCAGCAGCTTAGAGGTGGGAGGGGTTGACGAGCAGTTCTTC.

This chain joins TRBV7-2 and TRBJ1-2, with D hard to call. Per the germline V gene, CDR1 is SGHTA and CDR2 is FQGNSA. V was clipped by 7 bases and J by 2 bases, with 11 bases between them. This CDR3 comprises 13 residues. The CDR3 coding sequence is TGTGCCAGCAAGGGAGGCCAGAACTATGGCTACACCTTC. The encoded protein is CASKGGQNYGYTF.

The J gene is TRBJ2-2, the V gene TRBV19; D unresolved. The CDR3 extends over 13 amino acids. The V end was cut by 5 bases, the J end by 5 bases, with 9 bases between. CDR1 and CDR2 from the germline V gene are LNHDA and SQIVND (reference sequence). This CDR3 reads CASSPRNTGELFF. The CDR3 DNA follows: TGTGCCAGTAGTCCTAGGAATACCGGGGAGCTGTTTTTT.

The chain has TRBV5-1 and TRBJ1-1, with 10 bases matching TRBD1. CDR1 is SGHRS, CDR2 YFSETQ, per germline. CDR3 length: 15 residues. The V gene end was trimmed by 2 bases and the J gene end by 3 bases; junction bases not matched to a gene: 4. The CDR3 DNA reads as TGCGCCAGCAGCTTAGGACAGGGGGAATACACTGAAGCTTTCTTT. Its protein product is CASSLGQGEYTEAFF.

In this sample, this clone turned up many times. V and J are TRBV30 and TRBJ1-4, with 8 nucleotides matching TRBD1. V shed 1 base and J 8 bases; nucleotides not matched to a gene: 6. This CDR3 has 14 residues. CDR1 is GTSNPN and CDR2 is SVGIG in the germline V gene (reference sequence). The CDR3 spells CAWSGTGRKEKLFF. DNA of the CDR3: TGTGCCTGGAGTGGGACAGGGAGAAAAGAAAAACTGTTTTTT.

V gene TRBV5-4 combines with J gene TRBJ2-7, with 7 bases aligning to TRBD2. J gave up 2 bases and V 7 bases, and 9 bases lay outside the gene matches. This CDR3 has 14 amino acids. Looked up from germline, CDR1 is SGHNT and CDR2 is YYREEE (reference sequence). CDR3 amino acids: CASRVRGGPYEQYF. The CDR3 region has the DNA TGTGCCAGCCGCGTCCGCGGGGGACCCTACGAGCAGTACTTC.

V usage is TRBV18 and J usage is TRBJ2-5; D is possibly TRBD1 (6 bases). Germline V CDR1 and CDR2: KGHSH, LQKENI. V lost 6 bases to trimming and J lost 5 bases, with 13 bases between them. CDR3 size: 13 residues. The CDR3 is CASSSRQAETQYF. In DNA form, the CDR3 reads TGTGCCAGCTCGTCTAGACAGGCGGAGACCCAGTACTTC.

This chain links TRBV5-4 with TRBJ1-3; 7 positions agree with TRBD1. There are 15 residues in the CDR3. The germline CDR1 and CDR2 sequences are SGHNT and YYREEE (reference sequence). V lost 5 bases, J lost 1 base, and 6 bases stayed unmatched. Here the CDR3 DNA reads TGTGCCAGCAGTCAGACAGGGTCATCTGGAAACACCATATATTTT. Protein sequence: CASSQTGSSGNTIYF.